This TCR beta chain was identified during a study of control samples from healthy donors and cancer patients. This CDR3 spans 13 amino acids. Germline CDR1 and CDR2: WNHNN and SYGVQD (reference sequence). Trimming left V 2 bases short and J 2 bases short, with 6 bases between. Here immunoSEQ multiplex PCR was the method, and the copy in TCRdb shows in-frame clones only, minus some. The data show 60,000 to 95,000 clones, around 86% seen once. This receptor was obtained from a woman in her forties or fifties with colorectal cancer. This chain connects TRBV10-1 to TRBJ1-2; D is perhaps TRBD1 (6 bases). Sequencing used PBMCs. The DNA of the CDR3 is TGCGCCAGCAGTGAGACAGGGAACTATGGCTACACCTTC. Its translation: CASSETGNYGYTF.